The 13 T cell receptor beta chains reported below all come from one sample, sequenced in a study of beta chain features in type 1 diabetes. Expressed TCRB transcripts were sequenced because the entire RNA isolate underwent reverse transcription. TCRdb's table, derived via immunoSEQ multiplex PCR, lists solely in-frame clones and lacks some. Seen here are 400,000 to 500,000 clones, approximately 15% observed once, and the top ten hold 0.035% to 0.04%. Material for sequencing was naive CD4+ T cells from blood. Receptor source: a man aged 25 to 40 in good health.

The table lists this clone with a few counts. This chain joins TRBV7-6 and TRBJ2-7, with 9 positions matching TRBD1. V lost 5 bases to trimming and J lost 2 bases; unmatched junction nucleotides: 10. The CDR3 has 16 residues. Germline assignment: CDR1 SGHVS and CDR2 FNYEAQ. The CDR3 spells CASSRATGGLPYEQYF. CDR3 DNA sequence: TGTGCCAGCAGCCGAGCGACAGGGGGGTTACCCTACGAGCAGTACTTC.

A few counts support this clone. J is TRBJ2-5 and V is TRBV6-6; D uncertain. Germline CDR1 MNHNY, CDR2 SVGAGI (reference sequence). V dropped 2 bases and J dropped 5 bases, with 9 bases sitting between them. The CDR3 totals 13 residues. CDR3 nucleotides: TGTGCCAGCAGTTACGGTGGCCTGGAGACCCAGTACTTC. Translation gives CASSYGGLETQYF.

In this sample, this clone turned up a few times. This rearrangement joins TRBV21-1 to TRBJ2-7; the table assigns TRBD2, which was not confirmed against the DNA. TRBV21-1 is marked as a pseudogene. This CDR3 region has 14 residues. CDR3 residues: CANTPETSSYEQYF. The CDR3 DNA reads as TGTGCCAACACCCCGGAGACTTCCTCCTACGAGCAGTACTTC.

This clone was found a few times. J is TRBJ2-3 and V is TRBV7-9; D uncertain. The CDR3 covers 15 residues. Trimming left V 5 bases short and J 2 bases short, with 14 bases between. Per germline, CDR1 SEHNR and CDR2 FQNEAQ (reference sequence). In DNA form, the CDR3 reads TGTGCCAGCAGCCCAGTGGGCTCTTTCACAGATACGCAGTATTTT. Translation: CASSPVGSFTDTQYF.

The table lists this clone with a few counts. The chain links TRBV6-5 to TRBJ2-7; 8 bases are shared with TRBD1. This CDR3 has 14 amino acids. CDR1 is MNHEY and CDR2 is SVGAGI in the germline V gene. The J segment lost 6 bases and the V segment lost 6 bases, leaving 10 bases of the junction unmatched. The CDR3 loop reads CASSRGPEWSEQYF. The CDR3 DNA reads TGTGCCAGCAGCAGGGGGCCCGAGTGGTCCGAGCAGTACTTC.

The table lists this clone with a few counts. This chain uses TRBV30 with TRBJ1-1, with no clear D. The V and J ends lost 4 bases and 0 bases respectively, with 9 bases between them. CDR3 length: 13 residues. Per the germline V gene, CDR1 is GTSNPN and CDR2 is SVGIG (reference sequence). The CDR3 reads CAWTGPMNTEAFF. Here the CDR3 DNA reads TGTGCCTGGACAGGCCCTATGAACACTGAAGCTTTCTTT.

The chain's CDR3 is CASSELRQETQYF. The CDR3 nucleotides read TGTGCCAGCAGTGAATTGCGGCAAGAGACCCAGTACTTC. The chain uses TRBV2 and TRBJ2-5; D gene unclear. V lost 2 bases and J 2 bases, leaving 6 bases between the germline ends. CDR1 is SNHLY, CDR2 FYNNEI, per germline. CDR3 length: 13 amino acids. The full variable domain, with the rest looked up from reference TRBV2 and TRBJ2-5, is EPEVTQTPSHQVTQMGQEVILRCVPISNHLYFYWYRQILGQKVEFLVSFYNNEISEKSEIFDDQFSVERPDGSNFTLKIRSTKLEDSAMYFCASSELRQETQYFGPGTRLLVL.

The genes are TRBV5-4 and TRBJ2-1; D possibly corresponds to TRBD2 (6 bases). The CDR3 length is 15 residues. V was cut by 0 bases and J by 3 bases, with 10 bases left in between. CDR1 and CDR2 from the germline V gene are SGHNT and YYREEE (reference sequence). CDR3 in amino acids: CASSLDQGGYNEQFF. CDR3 DNA sequence: TGTGCCAGCAGCTTGGACCAGGGAGGCTACAATGAGCAGTTCTTC. The full variable domain, rest sourced from reference TRBV5-4 and TRBJ2-1, is ETGVTQSPTHLIKTRGQQVTLRCSSQSGHNTVSWYQQALGQGPQFIFQYYREEENGRGNFPPRFSGLQFPNYSSELNVNALELDDSALYLCASSLDQGGYNEQFFGPGTRLTVL.

The J gene is TRBJ2-7, the V gene TRBV18; D possibly matches TRBD1 or TRBD2 (5 bases each). V lost 2 bases and J lost 1, with 12 bases in between. Germline V gene lookup returns CDR1 KGHSH and CDR2 LQKENI. The CDR3 has 15 residues. CDR3 sequence reads: CASSPGGGMSYEQYV. Here the CDR3 DNA reads TGTGCCAGCTCACCAGGGGGTGGTATGTCCTACGAGCAGTACGTC.

Only a few counts were recorded for this clone. The chain is built from TRBV12-5 and TRBJ2-1; D is unclear. Germline loops: CDR1 LGHNT, CDR2 FRNRAP. The CDR3 spans 11 residues. V lost 0 bases, J lost 8 bases, and 2 bases lay in between. The DNA of the CDR3 is TGTGCTAGTGGTTTGGTATATGAGCAGTTCTTC. Protein product: CASGLVYEQFF.

This clone has more than one count but fewer than ten. The chain has TRBV30 and TRBJ2-4; 7 nucleotides match TRBD1. The CDR3 is 13 amino acids. Germline CDR1 and CDR2: GTSNPN and SVGIG (reference sequence). V gave up 3 bases and J gave up 8 bases; unmatched junction bases: 7. The DNA of the CDR3 is TGTGCCTGGAGCCCTGCAGGGGGTTACATTCAGTACTTC. This codes for CAWSPAGGYIQYF.

The chain carries TRBV7-2 and TRBJ2-1; a weak D match, TRBD2 (5 bases). The CDR3 spans 14 residues. CDR1 and CDR2 from the germline V gene are SGHTA and FQGNSA. V was pared by 5 bases and J by 4 bases, with 12 bases between. CDR3 DNA: TGTGCCAGCAGCCCCCGCCGGAGGTACAATGAGCAGTTCTTC. Its protein product is CASSPRRRYNEQFF.

This clone has more than one count but fewer than ten. This sequence joins TRBV4-3 and TRBJ2-7, with D uncertain. Between the trimmed V and J ends, which lost 4 bases and 8 bases, there was a span of 24 bases. The CDR3 runs 16 residues. From germline, CDR1 is LGHNA and CDR2 YSLEER. The CDR3 nucleotides are TGCGCCAGCAGCCCCGAAGTAGGGCCTCCACCTACGAAGCAGTACTTC. It yields the protein CASSPEVGPPPTKQYF.